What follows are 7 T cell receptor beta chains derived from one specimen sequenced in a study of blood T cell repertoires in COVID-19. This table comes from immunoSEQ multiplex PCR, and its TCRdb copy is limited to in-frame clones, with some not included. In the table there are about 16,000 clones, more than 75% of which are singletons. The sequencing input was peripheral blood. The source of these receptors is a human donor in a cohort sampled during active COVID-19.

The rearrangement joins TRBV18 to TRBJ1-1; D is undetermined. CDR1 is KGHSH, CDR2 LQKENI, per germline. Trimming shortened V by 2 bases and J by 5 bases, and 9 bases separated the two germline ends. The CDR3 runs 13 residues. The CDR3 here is CASSPGSETEAFF. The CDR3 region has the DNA TGTGCCAGCTCACCAGGGTCGGAGACTGAAGCTTTCTTT.

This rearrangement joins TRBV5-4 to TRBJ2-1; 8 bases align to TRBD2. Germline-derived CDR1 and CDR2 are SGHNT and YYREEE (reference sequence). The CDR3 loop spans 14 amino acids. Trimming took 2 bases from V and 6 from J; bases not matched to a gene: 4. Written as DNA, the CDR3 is TGTGCCAGCAGCTTAGCGGGGGCTCGCAATGAGCAGTTCTTC. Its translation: CASSLAGARNEQFF.

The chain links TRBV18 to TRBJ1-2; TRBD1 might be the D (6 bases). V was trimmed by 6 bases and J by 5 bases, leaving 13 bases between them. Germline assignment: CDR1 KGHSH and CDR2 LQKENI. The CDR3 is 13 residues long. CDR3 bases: TGTGCCAGCTCGCTAGACAGGAATTATGGCTACACCTTC. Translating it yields CASSLDRNYGYTF.

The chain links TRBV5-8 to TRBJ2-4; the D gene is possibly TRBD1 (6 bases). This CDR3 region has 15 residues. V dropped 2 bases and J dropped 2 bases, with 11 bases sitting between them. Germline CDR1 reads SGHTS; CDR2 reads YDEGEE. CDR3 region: CASSFTGLSKNIQYF. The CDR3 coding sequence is TGTGCCAGCAGCTTTACAGGGCTATCCAAAAACATTCAGTACTTC.

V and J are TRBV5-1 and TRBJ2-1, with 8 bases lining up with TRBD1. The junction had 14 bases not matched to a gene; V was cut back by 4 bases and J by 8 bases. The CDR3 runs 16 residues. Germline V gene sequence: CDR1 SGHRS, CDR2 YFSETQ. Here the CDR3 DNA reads TGCGCCAGCAGCCTCGTGCCCGGACAGGGCATCGATGAGCAGTTCTTC. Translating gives CASSLVPGQGIDEQFF. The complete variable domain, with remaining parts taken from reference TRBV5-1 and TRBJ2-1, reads KAGVTQTPRYLIKTRGQQVTLSCSPISGHRSVSWYQQTPGQGLQFLFEYFSETQRNKGNFPGRFSGRQFSNSRSEMNVSTLELGDSALYLCASSLVPGQGIDEQFFGPGTRLTVL.

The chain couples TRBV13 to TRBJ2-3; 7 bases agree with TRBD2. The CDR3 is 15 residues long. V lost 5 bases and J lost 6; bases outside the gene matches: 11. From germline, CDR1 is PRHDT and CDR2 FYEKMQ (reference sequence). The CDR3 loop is CASSPRDYLSDTQYF. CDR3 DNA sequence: TGTGCCAGCAGCCCCCGGGACTACCTCTCGGATACGCAGTATTTT.

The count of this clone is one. CDR3 nucleotides: TGCGCCAGCAGCTTAGACGGGACAGTGGAGGAAAAACTGTTTTTT. It encodes CASSLDGTVEEKLFF. The chain employs TRBV5-1 and TRBJ1-4; 7 bases line up with TRBD1. After removal of 2 bases from V and 8 bases from J, the junction contained 9 bases not matched to a gene. The CDR3 contains 15 residues. The V gene's germline CDR1 is SGHRS and CDR2 YFSETQ.